This TCR beta chain emerged from a study of beta chain bispecific antibodies for T cell cancers (TCRdb year 2021). At the level of the whole study: T cells from healthy donors were cocultured with T cell leukemia lines in the presence of bispecific antibodies, after which the depletion of each TRBV family was measured by TRBV sequencing of the surviving cells. Surface TRBV12 (TRBV12-3) was expressed on Jurkat cells, and surface TRBV5-5 was expressed on HPB-ALL cells. What the authors observed across the whole study: Relative to anti-CD19, anti-TRBV12 exposure cut the share of total TRBV signal from TRBV12-3 by around 99%, while TRBV12-4 dropped by approximately 36%, which was not significant. Every sequenced sample was a mix of normal T cells and leukemia cell line cells, and most of the targeted TRBV signal originated from the leukemia cells instead of the normal T cells. Cross-reactivity of the anti-TRBV5-5 antibody with TRBV5-6 was attributed to high sequence similarity between the two genes. Apart from the targeted and closely related genes, all other TRBV family members appeared unaffected by the TRBV-directed bispecific antibodies.

V is pruned by 5 bases and J by 5 bases, leaving 6 bases of the junction without a gene match. Taken from the germline V gene (reference sequence), the CDR1 and CDR2 loops are MNHEY and SMNVEV. Including cysteine and phenylalanine, the CDR3 has 13 amino acids. CDR3 DNA only is kept here, 39 bases in frame from base 1. Unique molecular identifier barcodes were incorporated into the libraries and were used for clonotype quantification. Qiagen AllPrep DNA/RNA Micro kits were used to isolate total RNA, and an Agilent TapeStation was used to check RNA quality. TCR beta libraries were built by 5' RACE: cDNA synthesis followed by two PCR steps using TCR beta constant-region gene-specific primers. TCR beta libraries were sequenced on an Illumina MiSeq platform. For the original study's pipeline: Reads were processed with MIGEC, MiXCR and VDJtools. The frequency of each clonotype was calculated as the fraction of all unique molecular identifiers in the sample that belonged to that clonotype. Nonfunctional TRBV genes listed as pseudogenes or open reading frames in IMGT, such as TRBV1, TRBV12-1 and TRBV21, were excluded. TCRdb ran its own pipeline on the public reads, namely fastp trimming at Q25 and MiXCR clone calling, and kept in-frame beta chains. Each record represents a unique CDR3 protein, reported with the most common genes and DNA among its rows. Here the V and J calls rest on TCRdb's processing, not on the authors' analysis. The table for this sample lists about 20,000 distinct CDR3 sequences; about 2% of them were counted only once. The ten most abundant clones make up roughly 5.1% of the sample.

This clonotype has a count of ten or more. It has no known antigen specificity. Base qualities are missing; no much larger clone stands one base away. The sample's treatment or condition label, decoded: alpha-V12: anti-TRBV12 scFv linked to anti-CD3 scFv. For 2 to 4 days, T cells were expanded from blood mononuclear cells using either the anti-CD3 antibody OKT3 or CD3/CD28 Dynabeads. The anti-TRBV12 bispecific sample was derived from a coculture of Jurkat leukemia cells with normal T cells and was compared against an anti-CD19 bispecific control coculture. The expanded T cells were grown in RPMI 1640 containing roughly 10% fetal bovine serum, recombinant human IL-2 (around 92 IU/ml) and IL-7 (about 4.5 ng/ml). Cocultures combined approximately 5 x 10^4 normal T cells with approximately 5 x 10^4 target cells and bispecific antibody in approximately 100 ul, incubated 17 hours at 37°C. Every bispecific antibody was made of two single-chain variable fragments expressed in a single-chain diabody format with a His tag. Healthy human donors supplied the effector T cells, with peripheral blood mononuclear cells isolated from leukapheresis samples using Ficoll density gradient centrifugation.

The sequence came from a human donor in good health. Some clones in this sample may be carry-over from other donors' samples. Sequenced material: healthy donor T cells cultured with leukemia cells, taken from a culture containing a bispecific antibody targeting TCR Vbeta12. The chain joins TRBV27 to TRBJ2-7; the junction holds 7 bases that match TRBD1. CDR3 protein: CASSLTGVHEQYF. The DNA sequence is as follows: TGTGCCAGCAGTCTAACAGGGGTCCACGAGCAGTACTTC.